Presented here are 3 T cell receptor beta chains from one specimen sequenced in a study of T cell repertoires in cytomegalovirus infection. TCRdb recomputed calls from the reads with MiXCR, one row per CDR3 protein. Counted here are about 530,000 distinct CDR3 sequences, 26% occurring once; the ten biggest clones make up roughly 13%. The sequenced material came from PBMCs. These receptors originate from a human donor in good health (CMV status not recorded). Some clones in this sample may be carry-over from other donors' samples.

V usage is TRBV6-1 and J usage is TRBJ2-1; no firm D call. This CDR3 has 15 residues. Germline V lookup: CDR1 MNHNS, CDR2 SASEGT. Trimming took off 1 base at V and 0 bases at J, with 7 bases between the two ends. DNA for the CDR3: TGTGCCAGCAGTGAAGAAGGGATCTCCTACAATGAGCAGTTCTTC. Translation gives CASSEEGISYNEQFF.

This clonotype has just a few counts. The genes are TRBV7-2 and TRBJ2-7; TRBD2 matches 9 bases. Germline CDR1 SGHTA, CDR2 FQGNSA. CDR3 size: 15 residues. V lost 6 bases to trimming and J lost 2 bases; unmatched junction nucleotides: 8. CDR3 protein: CASSAGAGGPYEQYV. In DNA form, the CDR3 reads TGTGCCAGCAGTGCAGGGGCGGGAGGGCCCTACGAGCAGTACGTC.

The V and J genes are TRBV10-1 and TRBJ2-5, with D possibly being TRBD2 (6 bases). V was trimmed by 0 bases and J by 5 bases, leaving 16 bases between them. Germline CDR1 is WNHNN and CDR2 is SYGVQD (reference sequence). The CDR3 runs to 16 residues. CDR3 bases: TGCGCCAGCAGTGAGTCTGGTGGGCTAGCGATGGAGACCCAGTACTTC. Protein sequence: CASSESGGLAMETQYF.